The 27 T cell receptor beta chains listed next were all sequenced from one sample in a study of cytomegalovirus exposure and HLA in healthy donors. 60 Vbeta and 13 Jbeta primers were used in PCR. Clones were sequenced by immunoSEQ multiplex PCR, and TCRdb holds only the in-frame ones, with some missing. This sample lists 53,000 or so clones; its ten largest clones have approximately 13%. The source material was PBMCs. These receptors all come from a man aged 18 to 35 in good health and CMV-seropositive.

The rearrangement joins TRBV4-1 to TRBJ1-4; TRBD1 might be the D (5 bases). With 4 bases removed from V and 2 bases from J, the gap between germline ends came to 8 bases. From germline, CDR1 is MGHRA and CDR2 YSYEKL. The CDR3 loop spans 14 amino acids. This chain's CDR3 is CASSPGWTNEKLFF. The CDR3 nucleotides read TGCGCCAGCAGCCCAGGGTGGACTAATGAAAAACTGTTTTTT.

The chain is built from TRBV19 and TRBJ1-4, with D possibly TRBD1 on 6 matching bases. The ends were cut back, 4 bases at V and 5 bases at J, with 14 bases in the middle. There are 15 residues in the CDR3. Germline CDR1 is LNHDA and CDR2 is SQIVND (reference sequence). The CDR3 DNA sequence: TGTGCCAGTAGTACCCAACAGGGCGGGAATGAAAAACTGTTTTTT. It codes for CASSTQQGGNEKLFF. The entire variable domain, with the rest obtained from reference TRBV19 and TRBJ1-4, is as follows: DGGITQSPKYLFRKEGQNVTLSCEQNLNHDAMYWYRQDPGQGLRLIYYSQIVNDFQKGDIAEGYSVSREKKESFPLTVTSAQKNPTAFYLCASSTQQGGNEKLFFGSGTQLSVL.

CDR3: CATVGGATQYF. In DNA, the CDR3 is TGTGCGACTGTAGGGGGCGCGACGCAGTACTTC. The chain has TRBV10-3 and TRBJ2-7, with 7 bases matching TRBD1. This CDR3 is built from 11 residues. Germline V gene data show CDR1 as ENHRY and CDR2 as SYGVKD.

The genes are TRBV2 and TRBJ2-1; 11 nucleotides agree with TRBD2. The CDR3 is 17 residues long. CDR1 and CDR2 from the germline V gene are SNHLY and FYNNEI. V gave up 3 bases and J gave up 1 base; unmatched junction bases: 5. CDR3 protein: CASSEGLADRSYNEQFF. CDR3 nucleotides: TGTGCCAGCAGTGAGGGACTAGCGGACCGTTCCTACAATGAGCAGTTCTTC.

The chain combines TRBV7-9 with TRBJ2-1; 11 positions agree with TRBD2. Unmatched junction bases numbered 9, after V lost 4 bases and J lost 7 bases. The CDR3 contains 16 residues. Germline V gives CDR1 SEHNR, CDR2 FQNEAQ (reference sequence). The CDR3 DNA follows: TGTGCCAGCAGCTCTGTAGGCCTAGCGGGAGGAAATGAGCAGTTCTTC. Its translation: CASSSVGLAGGNEQFF. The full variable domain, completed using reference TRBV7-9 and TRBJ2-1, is DTGVSQNPRHKITKRGQNVTFRCDPISEHNRLYWYRQTLGQGPEFLTYFQNEAQLEKSRLLSDRFSAERPKGSFSTLEIQRTEQGDSAMYLCASSSVGLAGGNEQFFGPGTRLTVL.

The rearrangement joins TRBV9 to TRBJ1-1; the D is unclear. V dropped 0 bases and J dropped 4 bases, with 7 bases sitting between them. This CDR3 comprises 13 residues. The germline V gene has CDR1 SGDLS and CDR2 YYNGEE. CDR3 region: CASSVELFTEAFF. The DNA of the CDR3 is TGTGCCAGCAGCGTAGAGCTGTTCACTGAAGCTTTCTTT.

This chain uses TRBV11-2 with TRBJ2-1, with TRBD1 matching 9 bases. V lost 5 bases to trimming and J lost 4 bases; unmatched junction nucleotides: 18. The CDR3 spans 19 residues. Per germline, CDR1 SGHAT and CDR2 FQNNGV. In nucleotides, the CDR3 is TGTGCCAGCAGCCCCCGGGACAGGGTACCCAAACGCCCATACAATGAGCAGTTCTTC. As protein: CASSPRDRVPKRPYNEQFF.

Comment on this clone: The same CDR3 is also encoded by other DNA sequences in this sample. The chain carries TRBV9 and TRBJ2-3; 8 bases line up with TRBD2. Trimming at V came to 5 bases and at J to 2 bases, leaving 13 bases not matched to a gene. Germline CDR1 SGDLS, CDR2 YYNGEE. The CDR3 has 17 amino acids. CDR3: CASRYLPGLALTDTQYF. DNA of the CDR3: TGTGCCAGCAGATATCTCCCAGGACTAGCCCTCACAGATACGCAGTATTTT.

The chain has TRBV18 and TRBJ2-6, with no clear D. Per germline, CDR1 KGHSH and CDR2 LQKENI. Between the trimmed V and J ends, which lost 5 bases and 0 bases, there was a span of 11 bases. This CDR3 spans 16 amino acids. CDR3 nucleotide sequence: TGTGCCAGCTCATCCAGGTTTTCCTCTGGGGCCAACGTCCTGACTTTC. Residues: CASSSRFSSGANVLTF. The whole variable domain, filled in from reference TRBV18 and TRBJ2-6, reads NAGVMQNPRHLVRRRGQEARLRCSPMKGHSHVYWYRQLPEEGLKFMVYLQKENIIDESGMPKERFSAEFPKEGPSILRIQQVVRGDSAAYFCASSSRFSSGANVLTFGAGSRLTVL.

The CDR3 sequence: CASSIVWTPYSSNQPQHF. The CDR3 coding sequence is TGTGCCAGTAGTATAGTTTGGACACCTTATTCTAGCAATCAGCCCCAGCATTTT. The chain is built from TRBV19 and TRBJ1-5; D possibly corresponds to TRBD1 (5 bases). V lost 1 base and J 0 bases, leaving 16 bases between the germline ends. This CDR3 spans 18 amino acids. Germline CDR1 reads LNHDA; CDR2 reads SQIVND (reference sequence).

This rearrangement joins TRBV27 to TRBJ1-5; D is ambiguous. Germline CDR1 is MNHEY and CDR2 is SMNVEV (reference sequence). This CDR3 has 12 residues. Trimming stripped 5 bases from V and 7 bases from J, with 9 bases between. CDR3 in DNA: TGTGCCAGCAGTAATACACAGCAGCCCCAGCATTTT. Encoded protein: CASSNTQQPQHF.

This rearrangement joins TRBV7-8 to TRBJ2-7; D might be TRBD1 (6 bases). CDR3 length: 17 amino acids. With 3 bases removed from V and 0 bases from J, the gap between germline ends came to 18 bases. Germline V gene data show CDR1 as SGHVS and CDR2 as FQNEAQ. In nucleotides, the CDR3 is TGTGCCAGCAGCTTGGGGGCCGTAGGCTTGATCTCCTACGAGCAGTACTTC. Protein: CASSLGAVGLISYEQYF.

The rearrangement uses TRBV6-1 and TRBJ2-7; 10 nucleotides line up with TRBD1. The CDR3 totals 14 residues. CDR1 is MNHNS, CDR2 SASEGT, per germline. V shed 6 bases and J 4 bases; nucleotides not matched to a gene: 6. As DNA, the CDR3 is TGTGCCAGCAGAACGGGACAGGGGATTTACGAGCAGTACTTC. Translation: CASRTGQGIYEQYF.

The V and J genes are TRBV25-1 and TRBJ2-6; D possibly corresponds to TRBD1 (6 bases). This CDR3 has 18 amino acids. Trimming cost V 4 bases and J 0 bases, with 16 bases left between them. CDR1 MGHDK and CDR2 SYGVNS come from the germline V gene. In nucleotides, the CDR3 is TGTGCCAGCAGTGGGAACCCGGGACAAGACTCTGGGGCCAACGTCCTGACTTTC. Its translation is CASSGNPGQDSGANVLTF.

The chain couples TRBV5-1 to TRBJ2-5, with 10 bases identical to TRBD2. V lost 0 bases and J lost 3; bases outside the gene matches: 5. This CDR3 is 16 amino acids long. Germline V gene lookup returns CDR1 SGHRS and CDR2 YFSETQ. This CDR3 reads CASSLEAGGPEETQYF. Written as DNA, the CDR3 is TGCGCCAGCAGCTTGGAAGCGGGAGGGCCGGAAGAGACCCAGTACTTC.

CDR3 protein: CASRLAPGRAGGPGNEQFF. The CDR3 nucleotides read TGTGCAAGTCGCTTAGCACCCGGGAGGGCGGGAGGCCCCGGGAATGAGCAGTTCTTC. The rearrangement uses TRBV12-2 and TRBJ2-1; TRBD2, the D gene given by the table, was not confirmed from the DNA. TRBV12-2 is tagged as a pseudogene. The CDR3 spans 19 residues.

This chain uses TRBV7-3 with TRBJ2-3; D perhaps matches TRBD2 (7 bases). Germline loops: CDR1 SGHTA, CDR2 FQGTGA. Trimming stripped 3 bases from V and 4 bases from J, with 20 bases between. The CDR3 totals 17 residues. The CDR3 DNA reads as TGTGCCAGCAGCTTTAACGGGGGCCGGCTAGCGGCAGATACGCAGTATTTT. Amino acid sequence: CASSFNGGRLAADTQYF.

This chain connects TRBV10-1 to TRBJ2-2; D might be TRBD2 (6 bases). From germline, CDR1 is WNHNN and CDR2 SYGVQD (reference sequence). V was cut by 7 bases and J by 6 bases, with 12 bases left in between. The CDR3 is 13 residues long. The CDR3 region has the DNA TGCGCCAGCAAGGAGGGACCAGCCGGGGAGCTGTTTTTT. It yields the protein CASKEGPAGELFF.

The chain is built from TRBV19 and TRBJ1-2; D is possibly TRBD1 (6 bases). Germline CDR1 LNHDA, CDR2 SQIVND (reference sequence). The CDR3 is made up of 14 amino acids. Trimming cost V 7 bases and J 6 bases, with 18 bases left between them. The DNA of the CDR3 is TGTGCCAGTAAGGGGGTCAGGCTTTTCGATGGCTACACCTTC. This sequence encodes CASKGVRLFDGYTF. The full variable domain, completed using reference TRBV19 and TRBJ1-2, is DGGITQSPKYLFRKEGQNVTLSCEQNLNHDAMYWYRQDPGQGLRLIYYSQIVNDFQKGDIAEGYSVSREKKESFPLTVTSAQKNPTAFYLCASKGVRLFDGYTFGSGTRLTVV.

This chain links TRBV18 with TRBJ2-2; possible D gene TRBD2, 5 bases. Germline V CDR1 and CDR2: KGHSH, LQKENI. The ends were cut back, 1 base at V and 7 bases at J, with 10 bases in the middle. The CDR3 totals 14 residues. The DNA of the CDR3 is TGTGCCAGCTCACCACAAACTAGGAGCGGGGAGCTGTTTTTT. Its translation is CASSPQTRSGELFF. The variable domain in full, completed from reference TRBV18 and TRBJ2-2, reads NAGVMQNPRHLVRRRGQEARLRCSPMKGHSHVYWYRQLPEEGLKFMVYLQKENIIDESGMPKERFSAEFPKEGPSILRIQQVVRGDSAAYFCASSPQTRSGELFFGEGSRLTVL.

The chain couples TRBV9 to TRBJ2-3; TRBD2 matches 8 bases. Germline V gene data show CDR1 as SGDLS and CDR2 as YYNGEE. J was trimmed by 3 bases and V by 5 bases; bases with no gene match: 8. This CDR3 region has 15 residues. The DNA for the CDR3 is TGTGCCAGCAGGCCCCCTGGCGGGAGGACAGATACGCAGTATTTT. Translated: CASRPPGGRTDTQYF.

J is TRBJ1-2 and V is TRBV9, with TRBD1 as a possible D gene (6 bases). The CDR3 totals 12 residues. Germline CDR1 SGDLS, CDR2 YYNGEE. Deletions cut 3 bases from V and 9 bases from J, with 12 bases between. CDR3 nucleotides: TGTGCCAGCAGCGCCCAACAGGGCAGCTACACCTTC. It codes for CASSAQQGSYTF.

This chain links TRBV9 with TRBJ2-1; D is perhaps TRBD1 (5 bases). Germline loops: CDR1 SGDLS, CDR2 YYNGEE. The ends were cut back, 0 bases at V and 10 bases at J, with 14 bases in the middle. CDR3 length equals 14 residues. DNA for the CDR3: TGTGCCAGCAGCGTAGAAGGGGAACATCACGAGCAGTTCTTC. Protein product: CASSVEGEHHEQFF.

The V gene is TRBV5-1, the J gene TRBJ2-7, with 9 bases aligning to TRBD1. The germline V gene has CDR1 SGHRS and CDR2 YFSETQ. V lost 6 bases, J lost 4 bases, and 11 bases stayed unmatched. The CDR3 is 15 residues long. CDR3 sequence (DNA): TGCGCCAGCAAAACAGGGGGCGACTCCCTATACGAGCAGTACTTC. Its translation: CASKTGGDSLYEQYF.

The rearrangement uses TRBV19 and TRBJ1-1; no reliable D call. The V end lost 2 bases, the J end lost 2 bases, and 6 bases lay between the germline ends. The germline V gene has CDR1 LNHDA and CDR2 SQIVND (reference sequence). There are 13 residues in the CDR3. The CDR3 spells CASSIRVNTEAFF. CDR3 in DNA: TGTGCCAGTAGTATACGAGTAAACACTGAAGCTTTCTTT. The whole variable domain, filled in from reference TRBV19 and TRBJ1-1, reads DGGITQSPKYLFRKEGQNVTLSCEQNLNHDAMYWYRQDPGQGLRLIYYSQIVNDFQKGDIAEGYSVSREKKESFPLTVTSAQKNPTAFYLCASSIRVNTEAFFGQGTRLTVV.

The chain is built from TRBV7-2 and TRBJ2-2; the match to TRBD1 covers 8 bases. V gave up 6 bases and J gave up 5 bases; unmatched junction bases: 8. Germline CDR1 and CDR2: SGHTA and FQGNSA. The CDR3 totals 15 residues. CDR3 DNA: TGTGCCAGCAGGACGGGACAGGCGCGGACCGGGGAGCTGTTTTTT. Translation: CASRTGQARTGELFF.

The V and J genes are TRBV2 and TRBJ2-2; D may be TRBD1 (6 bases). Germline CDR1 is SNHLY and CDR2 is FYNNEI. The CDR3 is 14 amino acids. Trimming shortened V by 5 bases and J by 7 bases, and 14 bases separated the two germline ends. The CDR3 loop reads CASSLGTRGGELFF. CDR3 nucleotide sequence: TGTGCCAGCAGTCTTGGGACACGAGGCGGGGAGCTGTTTTTT.